A single sample gave rise to the 29 T cell receptor beta chains below, sequenced in a study of blood T cell repertoires in COVID-19. Measured with immunoSEQ multiplex PCR; TCRdb has only the in-frame clones, and not every one. The repertoire holds tens of thousands of clones, with around 70% as singletons. The sample consisted of peripheral blood. Source of these receptors: an older woman with acute or convalescent COVID-19.

The rearrangement uses TRBV5-5 and TRBJ2-1; tentative D call: TRBD1 (5 bases). V lost 3 bases, J lost 4 bases, and 14 bases lay in between. The length of the CDR3 is 15 residues. In germline, CDR1 is SGHKS, CDR2 YYEKEE (reference sequence). The CDR3 sequence: CASSWGIWAYNEQFF. The DNA of the CDR3 is TGTGCCAGCAGCTGGGGCATTTGGGCATACAATGAGCAGTTCTTC.

V gene TRBV7-4 combines with J gene TRBJ1-5; tentatively, D is TRBD1 (5 bases). The CDR3 runs 15 residues. V lost 3 bases, J lost 5 bases, and 14 bases lay in between. Germline V gene lookup returns CDR1 SGHVT and CDR2 SQSDAQ. The CDR3 bases are TGTGCCAGCAGCTTTAGAGAGGTAGGGGATCAGCCCCAGCATTTT. Residues: CASSFREVGDQPQHF.

This clone appeared once. The chain joins TRBV4-2 to TRBJ2-1, with 11 positions matching TRBD2. V shed 2 bases and J 4 bases; nucleotides not matched to a gene: 1. CDR1 is LGHNA, CDR2 YNFKEQ, per germline. This CDR3 has 15 residues. The CDR3 DNA follows: TGTGCCAGCAGCCAAAGGACTAGCGGGTACAATGAGCAGTTCTTC. Protein: CASSQRTSGYNEQFF.

This clone was found many times. The chain uses TRBV5-1 and TRBJ2-1; D perhaps matches TRBD2 (6 bases). The germline V and J ends were trimmed by 0 bases and 9 bases, with 19 bases remaining between them. The CDR3 totals 16 residues. From germline, CDR1 is SGHRS and CDR2 YFSETQ. DNA of the CDR3: TGCGCCAGCAGCTTGGCCACTAGCCGGGGACCGAGTGAGCAGTTCTTC. Protein product: CASSLATSRGPSEQFF. Full variable domain (rest looked up from reference TRBV5-1 and TRBJ2-1): KAGVTQTPRYLIKTRGQQVTLSCSPISGHRSVSWYQQTPGQGLQFLFEYFSETQRNKGNFPGRFSGRQFSNSRSEMNVSTLELGDSALYLCASSLATSRGPSEQFFGPGTRLTVL.

This clone turned up a few times. J is TRBJ1-2 and V is TRBV6-5, with 12 bases fitting TRBD1. This CDR3 spans 15 amino acids. Germline values: CDR1 MNHEY, CDR2 SVGAGI. With V trimmed by 6 bases and J by 1 base, 3 bases remained unmatched. CDR3: CASRGTGGLNYGYTF. The DNA for the CDR3 is TGTGCCAGCAGGGGGACAGGGGGCCTTAACTATGGCTACACCTTC.

The chain employs TRBV3-1 (or the pseudogene TRBV3-2) and TRBJ2-5; TRBD2 agrees at 10 bases. The CDR3 runs 14 residues. Germline assignment: CDR1 LGHDT and CDR2 YNNKEL (reference sequence). V trimming: 5 bases; J trimming: 1 base; junction bases outside the gene matches: 1. The CDR3 region has the DNA TGTGCCAGCAGCGCTAGCGGGGGCCAAGAGACCCAGTACTTC. Amino acids: CASSASGGQETQYF.

The chain couples TRBV5-6 to TRBJ2-1; TRBD2 matches at 8 bases. V trimming: 6 bases; J trimming: 0 bases; junction bases outside the gene matches: 5. This CDR3 is 15 amino acids long. Germline V gene sequence: CDR1 SGHDT, CDR2 YYEEEE. The CDR3 DNA reads as TGTGCCAGCATCCTTAGCGGGGTCTCCTACAATGAGCAGTTCTTC. Protein: CASILSGVSYNEQFF.

As to this clone: The junction differs from germline at one of its ends, possibly a read error. This rearrangement joins TRBV24-1 to TRBJ1-2; D gene unclear. Germline V gives CDR1 KGHDR, CDR2 SFDVKD. The CDR3 runs 13 residues. As DNA, the CDR3 is TGTGCCACCGCTACTACGTCGGGTGATGGCCACACCTTC. It specifies CATATTSGDGHTF.

This chain connects TRBV18 to TRBJ2-3; 9 positions match TRBD2. The CDR3 has 16 residues. Germline V gives CDR1 KGHSH, CDR2 LQKENI. V was pared by 2 bases and J by 4 bases, with 7 bases of the junction left unmatched. Here the CDR3 DNA reads TGTGCCAGCTCACCAGGAGCTAGCGGGGTCGCAGATACGCAGTATTTT. Translated, it gives CASSPGASGVADTQYF.

The chain links TRBV7-9 to TRBJ1-4, with TRBD1 matching 7 bases. The junction had 4 bases not matched to a gene; V was cut back by 5 bases and J by 4 bases. Germline V gene data show CDR1 as SEHNR and CDR2 as FQNEAQ (reference sequence). CDR3 size: 14 residues. DNA for the CDR3: TGTGCCAGCAGCGGGACAGTTTTTAATGAAAAACTGTTTTTT. Its protein is CASSGTVFNEKLFF.

There are a few counts of this clone. The chain uses TRBV4-1 and TRBJ2-2, with 7 bases that match TRBD1. The V gene end was trimmed by 0 bases and the J gene end by 2 bases; junction bases not matched to a gene: 3. Germline V gene lookup returns CDR1 MGHRA and CDR2 YSYEKL. The CDR3 sequence is 16 residues long. Written as DNA, the CDR3 is TGCGCCAGCAGCCAAGAGGGACAGAGTAACACCGGGGAGCTGTTTTTT. It yields the protein CASSQEGQSNTGELFF.

V and J are TRBV19 and TRBJ1-5; 8 nucleotides align to TRBD1. Germline V gene data show CDR1 as LNHDA and CDR2 as SQIVND (reference sequence). The V segment lost 6 bases and the J segment 6 bases; nucleotides outside the gene matches: 7. CDR3 size: 14 residues. In DNA, the CDR3 is TGTGCCAGTAGACTTGACAGGGGAGGTCAGCCCCAGCATTTT. Translating gives CASRLDRGGQPQHF. The variable domain in full, completed from reference TRBV19 and TRBJ1-5, reads DGGITQSPKYLFRKEGQNVTLSCEQNLNHDAMYWYRQDPGQGLRLIYYSQIVNDFQKGDIAEGYSVSREKKESFPLTVTSAQKNPTAFYLCASRLDRGGQPQHFGDGTRLSIL.

This chain links TRBV19 with TRBJ2-1; possible D gene TRBD2, 5 bases. Per the germline V gene, CDR1 is LNHDA and CDR2 is SQIVND (reference sequence). V shed 3 bases and J shed 9 bases, with 15 bases lying between them. This CDR3 contains 14 residues. CDR3 residues: CASSMYPGRGEQFF. CDR3 DNA sequence: TGTGCCAGTAGTATGTATCCGGGCCGGGGTGAGCAGTTCTTC.

For the CDR3, the DNA is TGTGCCAGTAGTATACTCAGGGGCGGTGGAAACACCATATATTTT. The encoded protein is CASSILRGGGNTIYF. V and J are TRBV19 and TRBJ1-3, with D possibly being TRBD1 (6 bases). V lost 2 bases and J lost 3, with 11 bases in between. Germline values: CDR1 LNHDA, CDR2 SQIVND (reference sequence). This CDR3 has 15 amino acids. Full variable domain (outside the CDR3, taken from reference TRBV19 and TRBJ1-3): DGGITQSPKYLFRKEGQNVTLSCEQNLNHDAMYWYRQDPGQGLRLIYYSQIVNDFQKGDIAEGYSVSREKKESFPLTVTSAQKNPTAFYLCASSILRGGGNTIYFGEGSWLTVV.

This sequence joins TRBV19 and TRBJ1-5; 10 nucleotides agree with TRBD1. V lost 3 bases to trimming and J lost 5 bases; unmatched junction nucleotides: 4. The CDR3 consists of 15 residues. Germline V gives CDR1 LNHDA, CDR2 SQIVND (reference sequence). CDR3 DNA: TGTGCCAGTAGTATCCCGGACAGGGGGTATCAGCCCCAGCATTTT. This gives the protein CASSIPDRGYQPQHF.

The rearrangement uses TRBV5-1 and TRBJ1-2; TRBD1 aligns across 7 bases. The CDR3 totals 18 residues. Germline CDR1 reads SGHRS; CDR2 reads YFSETQ. The J segment lost 2 bases and the V segment lost 4 bases, leaving 17 bases of the junction unmatched. CDR3 coding DNA: TGCGCCAGCAGCCTGGGAAGAGCAGCGACAGGGTCCAACTATGGCTACACCTTC. This gives the protein CASSLGRAATGSNYGYTF.

This clone appeared many times. V gene TRBV3-1 (or the pseudogene TRBV3-2) combines with J gene TRBJ2-3; 9 positions agree with TRBD2. The ends lost 4 bases at V and 7 bases at J; junction bases unmatched: 12. Germline assignment: CDR1 LGHDT and CDR2 YNNKEL (reference sequence). This CDR3 has 16 residues. CDR3 in DNA: TGTGCCAGCAGCCTGCAGACCGGGACTAGCTCAAATACGCAGTATTTT. It translates to CASSLQTGTSSNTQYF.

The chain carries TRBV5-1 and TRBJ1-2; TRBD1 aligns across 7 bases. Germline V gene data show CDR1 as SGHRS and CDR2 as YFSETQ. V shed 2 bases, J shed 5 bases, and the junction held 12 bases outside the gene matches. The CDR3 runs to 16 residues. The CDR3 DNA is TGCGCCAGCAGCTTCAATGGTATGACAGGGTATTATGGCTACACCTTC. It codes for CASSFNGMTGYYGYTF.

The genes are TRBV11-1 and TRBJ1-6, with TRBD1 matching 7 bases. The CDR3 spans 14 residues. J was trimmed by 14 bases and V by 5 bases; bases with no gene match: 12. CDR1 and CDR2 from the germline V gene are SGHAT and FQDESV (reference sequence). The CDR3 DNA sequence: TGTGCCAGCAGCCCCGGATTACAGGGGTTAACCCTCCACTTT. It is translated as CASSPGLQGLTLHF.

The V call is TRBV12-3 or TRBV12-4, the J call TRBJ1-5; the D is unclear. This CDR3 spans 11 amino acids. Deletions cut 7 bases from V and 4 bases from J, with 5 bases between. The CDR3 nucleotides read TGTGCCAGCACCCATAATCAGCCCCAGCATTTT. Translated: CASTHNQPQHF.

This clone has only a few counts. The V and J genes are TRBV5-1 and TRBJ2-3; D ambiguous. Germline CDR1 and CDR2: SGHRS and YFSETQ. The CDR3 covers 13 residues. V was clipped by 0 bases and J by 4 bases, with 6 bases between them. The CDR3 protein is CASSLAHADTQYF. The CDR3 region has the DNA TGCGCCAGCAGCTTGGCACATGCAGATACGCAGTATTTT.

The CDR3 DNA is TGTGCCAGCAGCTTAGAAAGAGGGACAGGGGAAGGCTACACCTTC. This gives the protein CASSLERGTGEGYTF. The V call is TRBV11-2, the J call TRBJ1-2, with 10 bases lining up with TRBD1. Germline lookup yields CDR1 SGHAT and CDR2 FQNNGV. This CDR3 comprises 15 residues. J lost 8 bases, V lost 0 bases, and 6 bases had no gene match.

V is TRBV12-2 and J is TRBJ1-6. TRBV12-2 is a recognized pseudogene. CDR3 length: 14 residues. Written as DNA, the CDR3 is TGTGCAAGTCGCTTCCTGGGGCGGGACTCACCCCTCCACTTT. It encodes CASRFLGRDSPLHF.

CDR3 amino acids: CASSIVTAMGNQPQHF. The CDR3 nucleotides are TGTGCCAGTAGTATAGTTACCGCGATGGGCAATCAGCCCCAGCATTTT. The chain combines TRBV19 with TRBJ1-5, with D unclear. Trimming took off 1 base at V and 2 bases at J, with 12 bases between the two ends. Germline-derived CDR1 and CDR2 are LNHDA and SQIVND (reference sequence). This CDR3 comprises 16 residues.

The V and J genes are TRBV2 and TRBJ2-7, with 13 bases fitting TRBD2. Germline CDR1 SNHLY, CDR2 FYNNEI. The CDR3 is 16 amino acids. Trimming cost V 5 bases and J 1 base; bases outside gene matches: 5. The CDR3 DNA follows: TGTGCCAGCAGTTACCGACTAGCGGGGGGTTCCTACGAGCAGTACGTC. It codes for CASSYRLAGGSYEQYV.

The chain couples TRBV5-1 to TRBJ1-1; D not certain. The V and J ends lost 0 bases and 6 bases respectively, with 15 bases between them. The CDR3 loop spans 15 amino acids. The germline V gene has CDR1 SGHRS and CDR2 YFSETQ. The CDR3 nucleotides are TGCGCCAGCAGCTTGGCCCGAGGAGGCCTGCCTGAAGCTTTCTTT. This sequence encodes CASSLARGGLPEAFF.

This clone is medium-sized in the sample. J is TRBJ1-2 and V is TRBV9, with D perhaps matching TRBD1 (6 bases). The CDR3 has 15 amino acids. Per germline, CDR1 SGDLS and CDR2 YYNGEE. V lost 4 bases and J 5 bases, leaving 18 bases between the germline ends. CDR3 bases: TGTGCCAGCAGCAGGGAGACAGGAGGCACATATGGCTACACCTTC. Translated, it gives CASSRETGGTYGYTF.

As for this clone: The same CDR3 is also encoded by other DNA sequences in this sample. J is TRBJ1-1 and V is TRBV12-3 or TRBV12-4; D is perhaps TRBD1 (5 bases). V shed 6 bases and J shed 5 bases, with 13 bases lying between them. The CDR3 runs to 13 residues. This CDR3 reads CASSPGGGTEAFF. Written as DNA, the CDR3 is TGTGCCAGCAGCCCGGGGGGGGGAACTGAAGCTTTCTTT.

This clone has only one observation. The missing conserved phenylalanine or tryptophan at the end of this CDR3 makes a read error likely. The limits of the CDR3 on the DNA are not certain, so only TCRdb's listed CDR3 is given. J is TRBJ2-3 and V is TRBV7-3; TRBD2 is taken as the D call from the table, unchecked against the DNA. Germline lookup yields CDR1 SGHTA and CDR2 FQGTGA. The CDR3 length is 11 residues, termini included. Here the CDR3 reads CASSFLPSTTQ.